What follows describes a single TCR beta chain. The antigen is unknown. At one end the junction does not follow the germline gene, possibly because of a read error. Data came from immunoSEQ multiplex PCR; TCRdb stores just in-frame clones and leaves some out. The table shows 200,000 to 250,000 clones, with around four fifths occurring only once. The data were obtained in a study of cytomegalovirus exposure and HLA in healthy donors. Study overall: The approximately 700 first-cohort repertoires shared a platform with the 130 or so validation repertoires, as reported in a later analysis.

This CDR3 has 12 residues. Germline assignment: CDR1 SEHNR and CDR2 FQNEAQ (reference sequence). Study-level results: Rarity characterized most TCR sequences, yet some public TCRs appeared in many donors. Specificity of three CMV-associated chains for CMV antigens was verified in vitro. Diagnosis of cytomegalovirus status made by the classifier reportedly showed high specificity and sensitivity.

This clonotype was sampled from a woman aged 25 to 39 in good health and CMV-seropositive. The chain is built from TRBV7-9 and TRBJ2-7, with TRBD2 identical over 9 bases. Sequencing was performed on PBMCs. CDR3 sequence reads: CASSGAGLAGTF. CDR3 bases: TGTGCCAGCAGCGGAGCCGGTCTAGCGGGAACTTTC.